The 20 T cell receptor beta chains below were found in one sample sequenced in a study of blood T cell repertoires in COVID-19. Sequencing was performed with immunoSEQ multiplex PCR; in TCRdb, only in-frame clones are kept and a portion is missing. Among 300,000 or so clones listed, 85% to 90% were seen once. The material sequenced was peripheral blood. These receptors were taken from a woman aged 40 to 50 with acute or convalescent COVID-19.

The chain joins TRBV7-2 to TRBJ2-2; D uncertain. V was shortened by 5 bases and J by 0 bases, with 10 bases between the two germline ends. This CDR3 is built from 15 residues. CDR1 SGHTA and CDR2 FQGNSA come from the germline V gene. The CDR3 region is CASSAGYTNTGELFF. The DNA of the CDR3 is TGTGCCAGCAGCGCCGGGTATACGAACACCGGGGAGCTGTTTTTT.

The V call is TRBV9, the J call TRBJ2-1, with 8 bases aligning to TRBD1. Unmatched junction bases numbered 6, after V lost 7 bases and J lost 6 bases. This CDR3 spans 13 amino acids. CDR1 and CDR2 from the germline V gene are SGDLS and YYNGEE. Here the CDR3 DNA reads TGTGCCAGCTCGGACAGGGTGTTCAATGAGCAGTTCTTC. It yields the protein CASSDRVFNEQFF.

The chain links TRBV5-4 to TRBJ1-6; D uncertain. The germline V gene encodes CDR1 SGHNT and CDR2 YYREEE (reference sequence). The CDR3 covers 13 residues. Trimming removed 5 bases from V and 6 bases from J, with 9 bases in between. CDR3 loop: CASRLNTNSPLHF. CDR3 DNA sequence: TGTGCCAGCAGGCTCAACACTAATTCACCCCTCCACTTT.

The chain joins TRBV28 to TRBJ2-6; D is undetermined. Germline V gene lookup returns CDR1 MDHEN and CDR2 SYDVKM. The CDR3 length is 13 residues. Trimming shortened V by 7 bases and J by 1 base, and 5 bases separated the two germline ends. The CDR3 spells CASTPSGANVLTF. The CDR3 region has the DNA TGTGCCAGCACCCCGTCTGGGGCCAACGTCCTGACTTTC.

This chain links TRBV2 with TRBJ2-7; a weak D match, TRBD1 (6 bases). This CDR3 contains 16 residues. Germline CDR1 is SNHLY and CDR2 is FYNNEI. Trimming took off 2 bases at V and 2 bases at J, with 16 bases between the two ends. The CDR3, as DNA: TGTGCCAGCAGTGAATCGGGACATTTCATCACCTACGAGCAGTACGTC. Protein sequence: CASSESGHFITYEQYV.

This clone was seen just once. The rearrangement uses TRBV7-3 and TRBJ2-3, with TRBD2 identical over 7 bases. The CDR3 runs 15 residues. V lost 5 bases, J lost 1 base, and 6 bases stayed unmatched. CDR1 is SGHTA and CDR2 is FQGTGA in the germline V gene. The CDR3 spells CASSLLASGTDTQYF. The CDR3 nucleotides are TGTGCCAGCAGCCTACTAGCGAGTGGCACAGATACGCAGTATTTT.

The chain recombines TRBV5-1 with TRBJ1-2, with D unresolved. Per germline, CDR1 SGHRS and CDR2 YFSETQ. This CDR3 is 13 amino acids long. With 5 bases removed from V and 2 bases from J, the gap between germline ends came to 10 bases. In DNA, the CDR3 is TGCGCCAGCAGATCCGGGATAAACTATGGCTACACCTTC. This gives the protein CASRSGINYGYTF.

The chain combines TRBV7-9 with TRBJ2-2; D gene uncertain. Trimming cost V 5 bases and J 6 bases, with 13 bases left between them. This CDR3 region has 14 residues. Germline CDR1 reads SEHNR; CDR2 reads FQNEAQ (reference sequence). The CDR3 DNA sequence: TGTGCCAGCAGCACACACTCAGGCGCCGGGGAGCTGTTTTTT. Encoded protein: CASSTHSGAGELFF.

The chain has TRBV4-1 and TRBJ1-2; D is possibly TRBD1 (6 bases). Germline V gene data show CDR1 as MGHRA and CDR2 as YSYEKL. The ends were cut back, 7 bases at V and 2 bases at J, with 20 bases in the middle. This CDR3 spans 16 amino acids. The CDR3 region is CASTPLTGIQNYGYTF. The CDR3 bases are TGCGCCAGCACCCCTTTAACAGGGATTCAAAACTATGGCTACACCTTC.

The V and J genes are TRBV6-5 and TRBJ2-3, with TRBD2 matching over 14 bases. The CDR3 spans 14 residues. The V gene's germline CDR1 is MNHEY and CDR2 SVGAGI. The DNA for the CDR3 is TGTGGGACTAGCGGGGGGCGGGGCACAGATACGCAGTATTTT. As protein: CGTSGGRGTDTQYF.

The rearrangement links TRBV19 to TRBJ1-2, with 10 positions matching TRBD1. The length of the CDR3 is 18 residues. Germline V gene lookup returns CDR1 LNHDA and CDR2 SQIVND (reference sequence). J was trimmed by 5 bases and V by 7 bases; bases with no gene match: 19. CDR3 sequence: CASTPGGLRTGGEYGYTF. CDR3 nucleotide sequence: TGTGCCAGTACCCCGGGGGGGCTCCGGACAGGGGGAGAGTATGGCTACACCTTC.

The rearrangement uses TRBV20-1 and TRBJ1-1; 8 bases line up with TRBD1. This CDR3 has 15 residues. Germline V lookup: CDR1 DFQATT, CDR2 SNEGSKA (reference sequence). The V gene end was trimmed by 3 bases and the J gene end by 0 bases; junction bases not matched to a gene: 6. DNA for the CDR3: TGCAGTGCTAGTGGGACAGGACAAATGAACACTGAAGCTTTCTTT. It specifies CSASGTGQMNTEAFF.

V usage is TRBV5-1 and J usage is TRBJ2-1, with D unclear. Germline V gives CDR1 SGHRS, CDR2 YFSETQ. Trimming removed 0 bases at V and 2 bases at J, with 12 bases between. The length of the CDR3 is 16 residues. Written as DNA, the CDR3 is TGCGCCAGCAGCTTGGAGTTTGATGGCCCCTACAATGAGCAGTTCTTC. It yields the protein CASSLEFDGPYNEQFF. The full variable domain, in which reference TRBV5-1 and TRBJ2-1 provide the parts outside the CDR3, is KAGVTQTPRYLIKTRGQQVTLSCSPISGHRSVSWYQQTPGQGLQFLFEYFSETQRNKGNFPGRFSGRQFSNSRSEMNVSTLELGDSALYLCASSLEFDGPYNEQFFGPGTRLTVL.

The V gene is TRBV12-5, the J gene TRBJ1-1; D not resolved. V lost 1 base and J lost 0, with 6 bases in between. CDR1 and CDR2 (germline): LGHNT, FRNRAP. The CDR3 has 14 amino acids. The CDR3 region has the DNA TGTGCTAGTGGTTTGGGCAGTGTGAACACTGAAGCTTTCTTT. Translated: CASGLGSVNTEAFF.

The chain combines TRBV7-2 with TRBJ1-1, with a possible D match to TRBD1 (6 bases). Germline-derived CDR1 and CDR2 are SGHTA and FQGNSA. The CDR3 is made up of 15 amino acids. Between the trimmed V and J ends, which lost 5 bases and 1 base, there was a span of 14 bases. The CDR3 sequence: CASSPATGTNTEAFF. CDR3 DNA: TGTGCCAGCAGCCCAGCCACAGGGACGAACACTGAAGCTTTCTTT. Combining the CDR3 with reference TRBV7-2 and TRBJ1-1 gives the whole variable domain GAGVSQSPSNKVTEKGKDVELRCDPISGHTALYWYRQSLGQGLEFLIYFQGNSAPDKSGLPSDRFSAERTGGSVSTLTIQRTQQEDSAVYLCASSPATGTNTEAFFGQGTRLTVV.

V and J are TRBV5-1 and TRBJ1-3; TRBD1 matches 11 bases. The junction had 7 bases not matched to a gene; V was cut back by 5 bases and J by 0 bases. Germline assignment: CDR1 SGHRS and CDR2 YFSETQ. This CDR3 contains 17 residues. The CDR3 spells CASRRDRGTPSGNTIYF. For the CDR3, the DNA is TGCGCCAGCAGACGGGACAGGGGGACTCCCTCTGGAAACACCATATATTTT.

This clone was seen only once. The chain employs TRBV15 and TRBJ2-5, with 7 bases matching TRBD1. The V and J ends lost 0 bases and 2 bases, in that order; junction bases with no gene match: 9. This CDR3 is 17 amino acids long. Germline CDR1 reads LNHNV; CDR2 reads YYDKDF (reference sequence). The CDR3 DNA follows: TGTGCCACCAGCAGAGATAAGGGGGCCCCTTTTCAAGAGACCCAGTACTTC. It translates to CATSRDKGAPFQETQYF.

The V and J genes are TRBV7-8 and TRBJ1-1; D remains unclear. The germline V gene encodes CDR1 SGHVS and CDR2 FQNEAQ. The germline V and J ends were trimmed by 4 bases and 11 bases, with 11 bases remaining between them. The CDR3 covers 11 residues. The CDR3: CASSSAAGAFF. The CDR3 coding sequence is TGTGCCAGCAGCTCCGCAGCGGGGGCTTTCTTT. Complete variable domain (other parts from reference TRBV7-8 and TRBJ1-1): GAGVSQSPRYKVAKRGQDVALRCDPISGHVSLFWYQQALGQGPEFLTYFQNEAQLDKSGLPSDRFFAERPEGSVSTLKIQRTQQEDSAVYLCASSSAAGAFFGQGTRLTVV.

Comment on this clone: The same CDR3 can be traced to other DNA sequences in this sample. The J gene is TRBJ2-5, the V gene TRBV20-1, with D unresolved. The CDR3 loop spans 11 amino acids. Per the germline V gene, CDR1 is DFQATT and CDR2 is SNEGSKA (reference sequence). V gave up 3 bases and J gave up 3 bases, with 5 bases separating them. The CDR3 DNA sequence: TGCAGTGCTAGCCCCAAAGAGACCCAGTACTTC. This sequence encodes CSASPKETQYF.

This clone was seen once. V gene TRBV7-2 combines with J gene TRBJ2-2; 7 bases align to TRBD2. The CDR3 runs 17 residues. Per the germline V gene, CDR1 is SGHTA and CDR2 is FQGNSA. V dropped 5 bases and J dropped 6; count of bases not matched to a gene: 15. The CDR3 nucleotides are TGTGCCAGCAGCCTCCTCGGTTGGGAGGGGAGGGCCGGGGAGCTGTTTTTT. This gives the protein CASSLLGWEGRAGELFF.